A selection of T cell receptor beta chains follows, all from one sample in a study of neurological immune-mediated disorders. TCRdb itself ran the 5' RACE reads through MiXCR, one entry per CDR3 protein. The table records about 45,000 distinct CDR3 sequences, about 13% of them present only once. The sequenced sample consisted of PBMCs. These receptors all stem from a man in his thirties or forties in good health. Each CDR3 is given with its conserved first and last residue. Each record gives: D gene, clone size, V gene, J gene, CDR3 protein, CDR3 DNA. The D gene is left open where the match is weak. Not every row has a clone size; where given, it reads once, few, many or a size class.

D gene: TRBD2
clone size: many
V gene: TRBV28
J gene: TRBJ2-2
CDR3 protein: CASGTGGPGELFF
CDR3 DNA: TGTGCCAGCGGGACGGGAGGGCCCGGGGAGCTGTTTTTT

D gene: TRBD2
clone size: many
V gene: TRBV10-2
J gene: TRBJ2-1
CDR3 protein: CASSPFGGGSHNEQFF
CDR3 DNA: TGCGCCAGCAGTCCATTCGGCGGGGGGTCCCACAATGAGCAGTTCTTC

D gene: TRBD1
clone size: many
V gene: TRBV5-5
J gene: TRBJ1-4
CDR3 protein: CASNSDREHEKLFF
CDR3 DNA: TGTGCCAGCAATAGCGACAGGGAACATGAAAAACTGTTTTTT

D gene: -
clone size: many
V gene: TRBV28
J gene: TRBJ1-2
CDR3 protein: CASSLWGGGENYGYTF
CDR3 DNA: TGTGCCAGCAGTTTATGGGGCGGGGGAGAGAACTATGGCTACACCTTC

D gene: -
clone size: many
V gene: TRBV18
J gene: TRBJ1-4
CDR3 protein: CASSPFGGEKLFF
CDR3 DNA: TGTGCCAGCTCACCATTCGGGGGAGAAAAACTGTTTTTT

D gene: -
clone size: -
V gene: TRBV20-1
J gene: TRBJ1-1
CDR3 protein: CSSRRMNTEAFF
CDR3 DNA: TGCAGTTCTAGGCGGATGAACACTGAAGCCTTCTTT

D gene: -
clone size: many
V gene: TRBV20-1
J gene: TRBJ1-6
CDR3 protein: CSAPGGLKNSPLHF
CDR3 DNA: TGCAGTGCTCCAGGAGGGCTAAAGAATTCACCCCTCCACTTT

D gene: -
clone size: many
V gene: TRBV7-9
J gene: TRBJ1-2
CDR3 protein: CASSLAENYGYTF
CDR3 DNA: TGTGCCAGCAGCTTAGCGGAGAACTATGGCTACACCTTC

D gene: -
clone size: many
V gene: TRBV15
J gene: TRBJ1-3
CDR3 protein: CATSRQGRNTIYF
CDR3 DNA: TGTGCCACCAGCAGACAAGGGAGAAACACCATATATTTT

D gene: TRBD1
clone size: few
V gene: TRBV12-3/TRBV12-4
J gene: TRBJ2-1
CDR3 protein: CASETGTGSNEQFF
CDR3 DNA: TGTGCCAGCGAAACCGGGACAGGGAGTAATGAGCAGTTCTTC

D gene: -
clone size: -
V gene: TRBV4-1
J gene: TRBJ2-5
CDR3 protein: CASSQEYQGRGETQYF
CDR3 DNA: TGCGCCAGCAGCCAAGAGTACCAGGGGCGCGGAGAGACCCAGTACTTC

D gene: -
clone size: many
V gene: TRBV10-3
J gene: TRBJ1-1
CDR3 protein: CAITPGVGTEAFF
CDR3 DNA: TGTGCCATCACACCAGGGGTTGGCACTGAAGCTTTCTTT

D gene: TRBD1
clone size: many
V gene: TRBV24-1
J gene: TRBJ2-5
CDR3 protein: CATSDFTASGGLETQYF
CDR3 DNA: TGTGCCACCAGTGATTTTACGGCATCAGGGGGCTTGGAGACCCAGTACTTC

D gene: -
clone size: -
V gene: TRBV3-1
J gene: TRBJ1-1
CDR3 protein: CASSQVEPVAAFF
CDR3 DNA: TGTGCCAGCAGCCAAGTTGAGCCGGTGGCAGCTTTCTTT

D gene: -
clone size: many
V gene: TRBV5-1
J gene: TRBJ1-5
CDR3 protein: CASSLGAGDQPQHF
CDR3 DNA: TGCGCCAGCAGCTTGGGGGCAGGGGATCAGCCCCAGCATTTT

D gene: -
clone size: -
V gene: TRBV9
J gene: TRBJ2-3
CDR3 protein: CASSALEITVTNTQYF
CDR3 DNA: TGTGCCAGCAGCGCCCTGGAGATTACGGTGACGAATACGCAGTATTTT

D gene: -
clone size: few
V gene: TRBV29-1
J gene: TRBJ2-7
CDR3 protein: CSVGWDNSYEQYF
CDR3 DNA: TGCAGCGTTGGGTGGGACAACTCCTACGAGCAGTACTTC

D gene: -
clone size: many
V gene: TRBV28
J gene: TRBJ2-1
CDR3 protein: CASSLLHEQFF
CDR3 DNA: TGTGCCAGCAGTTTATTGCATGAGCAGTTCTTC

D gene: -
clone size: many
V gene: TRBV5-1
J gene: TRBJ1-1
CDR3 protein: CASMVGANTEAFF
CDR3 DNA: TGCGCCAGCATGGTAGGGGCGAACACTGAAGCTTTCTTT

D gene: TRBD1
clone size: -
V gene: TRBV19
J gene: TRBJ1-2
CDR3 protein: CASSTDRGLSGYTF
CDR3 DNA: TGTGCCAGTAGTACTGACAGGGGCTTATCTGGCTACACCTTC

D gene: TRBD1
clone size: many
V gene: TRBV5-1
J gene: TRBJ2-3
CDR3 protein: CASSRDRVTDTQYF
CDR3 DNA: TGCGCCAGCAGCAGGGACAGGGTGACAGATACGCAGTATTTT

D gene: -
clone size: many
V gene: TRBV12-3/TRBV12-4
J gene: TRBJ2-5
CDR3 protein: CASSSGLQETQYF
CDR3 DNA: TGTGCCAGCAGTTCGGGGCTCCAAGAGACCCAGTACTTC

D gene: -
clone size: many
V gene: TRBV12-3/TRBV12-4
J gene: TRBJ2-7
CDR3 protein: CAISAGVSYEQYF
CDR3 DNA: TGTGCCATCTCCGCGGGTGTCTCCTACGAGCAGTACTTC

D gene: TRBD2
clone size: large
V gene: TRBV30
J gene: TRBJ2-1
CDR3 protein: CAWSSLAGGDEQFF
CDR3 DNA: TGTGCCTGGAGTTCACTAGCGGGAGGCGATGAGCAGTTCTTC

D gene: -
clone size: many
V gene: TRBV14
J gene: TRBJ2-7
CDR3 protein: CASSHGMAGTVSYEQYF
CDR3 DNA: TGTGCCAGCAGCCATGGTATGGCGGGAACGGTATCCTACGAGCAGTACTTC

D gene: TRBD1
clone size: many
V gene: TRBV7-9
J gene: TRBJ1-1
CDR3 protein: CASSLDGTANTEAFF
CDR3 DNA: TGTGCCAGCAGCTTGGATGGGACAGCGAACACTGAAGCTTTCTTT

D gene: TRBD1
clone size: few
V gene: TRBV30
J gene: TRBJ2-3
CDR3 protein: CAWSKTGGSPTDTQYF
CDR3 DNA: TGTGCCTGGAGCAAGACAGGGGGGTCCCCCACAGATACGCAGTATTTT